This T cell receptor beta chain was retrieved from a study of T cells in Graves' hyperthyroidism and ophthalmopathy. It was RNA transcripts that yielded the amplified TCR beta CDR3 regions. HTBI primers were employed in a first-round RT-PCR of the TCR CDR3. TCRdb reprocessed the multiplex PCR reads with MiXCR, giving one entry per CDR3 protein. The sample includes about 200,000 distinct CDR3 sequences, around 17% seen only once; the top ten take over 45%. The CDR3 sequence is 14 residues long. Germline V gene lookup returns CDR1 LNHDA and CDR2 SQIVND (reference sequence). Trimming took off 6 bases at V and 9 bases at J, with 18 bases between the two ends. Study-level points and caveats: Also found in blood were most expanded thyroid clonotypes above 0.001. Model predictions of ophthalmopathy came a median roughly 6.7 months before onset.

This clonotype was seen ten or more times. Its antigen remains unknown. Patients counted as stable if ophthalmopathy did not develop within 18 months. Exclusion followed for patients with uncontrolled infection, other autoimmune disease, pregnancy or lactation. The sequence came from a woman aged 45-59 years with Graves' hyperthyroidism. The genes are TRBV19 and TRBJ2-1; D tentatively reads TRBD1 or TRBD2 (5 bases each). Sequencing was carried out using blood. CDR3 DNA: TGTGCCAGTAGCATTCGGGGCAGGGTGGGTGAGCAGTTCTTC. Its translation: CASSIRGRVGEQFF. Complete variable domain (other parts from reference TRBV19 and TRBJ2-1): DGGITQSPKYLFRKEGQNVTLSCEQNLNHDAMYWYRQDPGQGLRLIYYSQIVNDFQKGDIAEGYSVSREKKESFPLTVTSAQKNPTAFYLCASSIRGRVGEQFFGPGTRLTVL.